This passage covers 14 T cell receptor beta chains from one sample sequenced in a study of metastatic and nonmetastatic thyroid tumors. Ahead of thyroid surgery, no patient had received treatment of any kind. TCRdb re-called the PCR reads via MiXCR. This sample has 9,900 or so clones, with over 9.5% found just once. Sequencing was performed on tumor tissue. The receptors were gathered from a female donor with papillary thyroid cancer or a benign thyroid nodule (not recorded which). Some clones in this sample may be carry-over from other donors' samples.

This clone was seen at least ten times. This chain uses TRBV5-1 with TRBJ2-2; D is undetermined. V was clipped by 4 bases and J by 2 bases, with 12 bases between them. Germline V gene sequence: CDR1 SGHRS, CDR2 YFSETQ. This CDR3 spans 15 amino acids. In DNA, the CDR3 is TGCGCCAGCAGCCGTAGAGAGTCAAACACCGGGGAGCTGTTTTTT. Residues: CASSRRESNTGELFF.

This clone is termed medium-sized (0.01 to 0.1%). The chain is built from TRBV6-5 and TRBJ2-1; tentatively, D is TRBD2 (7 bases). The CDR3 loop spans 15 amino acids. Trimming removed 0 bases at V and 7 bases at J, with 13 bases between. Germline assignment: CDR1 MNHEY and CDR2 SVGAGI. The CDR3 DNA reads as TGTGCCAGCAGTTACTCGGGCGGGGGCGGGAATGAGCAGTTCTTC. Its translation: CASSYSGGGGNEQFF.

By sample fraction, this clone is medium-sized (0.01 to 0.1%). The V call is TRBV10-3, the J call TRBJ1-5; no definite D call. This CDR3 spans 15 amino acids. Germline V gene data show CDR1 as ENHRY and CDR2 as SYGVKD. V was shortened by 0 bases and J by 3 bases, with 9 bases between the two germline ends. CDR3 nucleotides: TGTGCCATCAGTGAGTCCACGGACGACAATCAGCCCCAGCATTTT. Translating it yields CAISESTDDNQPQHF.

This clone is medium-sized by share. J is TRBJ1-2 and V is TRBV2; 7 bases align to TRBD1. The CDR3 is 12 amino acids. The V gene end was trimmed by 4 bases and the J gene end by 7 bases; junction bases not matched to a gene: 3. Germline lookup yields CDR1 SNHLY and CDR2 FYNNEI. CDR3 amino acids: CASSGGTVGYTF. In DNA, the CDR3 is TGTGCCAGCAGTGGGGGGACAGTTGGCTACACCTTC.

This clone was detected many times. The chain uses TRBV2 and TRBJ1-2; the D is unclear. Trimming removed 6 bases at V and 3 bases at J, with 20 bases between. The CDR3 is 16 amino acids. Germline CDR1 is SNHLY and CDR2 is FYNNEI. Written as DNA, the CDR3 is TGTGCCAGCAGCTGGGGAGTAGGGTGGGAAGACTATGGCTACACCTTC. It specifies CASSWGVGWEDYGYTF. Combining the CDR3 with reference TRBV2 and TRBJ1-2 gives the whole variable domain EPEVTQTPSHQVTQMGQEVILRCVPISNHLYFYWYRQILGQKVEFLVSFYNNEISEKSEIFDDQFSVERPDGSNFTLKIRSTKLEDSAMYFCASSWGVGWEDYGYTFGSGTRLTVV.

This clone came up many times. The chain uses TRBV7-2 and TRBJ2-2; possibly TRBD1 for D (5 bases). V was trimmed by 2 bases and J by 0 bases, leaving 16 bases between them. The germline V gene has CDR1 SGHTA and CDR2 FQGNSA. This CDR3 region has 18 residues. The CDR3 here is CASSLSRWGGPNTGELFF. In nucleotides, the CDR3 is TGTGCCAGCAGCTTAAGTCGTTGGGGCGGCCCGAACACCGGGGAGCTGTTTTTT.

To note about this clone: The junction departs from germline at one end; a sequencing error may be responsible. The rearrangement joins TRBV6-4 to TRBJ2-3; D is unclear. This CDR3 comprises 14 residues. Germline V gene data show CDR1 as MRHNA and CDR2 as SNTAGT. The chain's CDR3 is CASSTDVGTDTRYF. The CDR3 DNA follows: TGTGCCAGCAGTACCGATGTGGGAACAGATACGCGGTATTTT.

Many counts were recorded for this clone. V usage is TRBV4-2 and J usage is TRBJ2-2, with 8 positions matching TRBD2. Germline CDR1 LGHNA, CDR2 YNFKEQ. The ends lost 5 bases at V and 4 bases at J; junction bases unmatched: 9. The CDR3 covers 16 residues. Here the CDR3 DNA reads TGTGCCAGCAGCTACGTAGCGGGAATTGCCACCGGGGAGCTGTTTTTT. Residues: CASSYVAGIATGELFF.

Turning to this clone: Since a much larger clone is just one base distant, this may be a read error. Other DNA variants within this sample encode the same CDR3. The chain combines TRBV29-1 with TRBJ2-5; D possibly corresponds to TRBD1 (6 bases). Trimming cost V 4 bases and J 2 bases, with 14 bases left between them. CDR3 length: 14 amino acids. Germline CDR1 reads SQVTM; CDR2 reads ANQGSEA. CDR3 in amino acids: CSVASARGQETQYF. The CDR3 region has the DNA TGCAGCGTTGCTTCCGCCAGGGGACAAGAGACCCAGTACTTC.

This clone is labeled medium-sized. The chain employs TRBV10-3 and TRBJ1-1, with 8 nucleotides matching TRBD1. The V and J ends lost 7 bases and 3 bases, in that order; junction bases with no gene match: 4. CDR1 and CDR2 from the germline V gene are ENHRY and SYGVKD. The CDR3 contains 13 residues. The CDR3 reads CAINGQGDTEAFF. The CDR3 DNA is TGTGCCATCAACGGACAGGGTGACACTGAAGCTTTCTTT.

This chain uses TRBV11-1 with TRBJ2-7; 10 nucleotides agree with TRBD2. Losses at the gene ends were 5 bases for V and 4 bases for J; bases not matched to a gene: 11. The length of the CDR3 is 16 residues. CDR1 and CDR2 (germline): SGHAT, FQDESV (reference sequence). The CDR3 sequence: CASSPSGSGGWYEQYV. In nucleotides, the CDR3 is TGTGCCAGCAGCCCTAGCGGGAGCGGGGGGTGGTACGAGCAGTACGTC.

Turning to this clone: This sequence may be a read error, since a much larger clone differs from it by one base. The chain couples TRBV30 to TRBJ2-5; D remains unclear. Germline V CDR1 and CDR2: GTSNPN, SVGIG (reference sequence). V was trimmed by 0 bases and J by 7 bases, leaving 15 bases between them. The CDR3 length is 14 residues. This CDR3 reads CAWSVRIDRATQYF. The CDR3 DNA sequence: TGTGCCTGGAGTGTCAGAATTGATAGAGCGACCCAGTACTTC. Drawing the rest from reference TRBV30 and TRBJ2-5, the complete variable domain is SQTIHQWPATLVQPVGSPLSLECTVEGTSNPNLYWYRQAAGRGLQLLFYSVGIGQISSEVPQNLSASRPQDRQFILSSKKLLLSDSGFYLCAWSVRIDRATQYFGPGTRLLVL.

This clone is labeled medium-sized (0.01 to 0.1%). V gene TRBV2 combines with J gene TRBJ2-7; D not certain. Trimming took off 3 bases at V and 0 bases at J, with 12 bases between the two ends. The CDR3 covers 15 residues. CDR1 SNHLY and CDR2 FYNNEI come from the germline V gene. The CDR3 protein is CASSEFLGHSYEQYV. CDR3 nucleotide sequence: TGTGCCAGCAGTGAGTTTTTGGGTCACTCCTACGAGCAGTACGTC.

By proportion, this clone is medium-sized. The chain recombines TRBV27 with TRBJ2-7, with D perhaps TRBD1 (6 bases). Germline V lookup: CDR1 MNHEY, CDR2 SMNVEV (reference sequence). With 5 bases removed from V and 2 bases from J, the gap between germline ends came to 13 bases. There are 14 residues in the CDR3. CDR3 DNA sequence: TGTGCCAGCAGTAATCCGGGACAAGCCTACGAGCAGTACTTC. Translating it yields CASSNPGQAYEQYF.